These 18 T cell receptor beta chains originate from one sample sequenced in a study of cytomegalovirus exposure and HLA in healthy donors. Here immunoSEQ multiplex PCR was the method, and the copy in TCRdb shows in-frame clones only, minus some. Of about 260,000 clones detected, 90% appear once; the ten largest clones hold 3% to 3.5%. Sample: PBMCs. The receptors originated from a young woman in good health and CMV-seronegative.

This clone was seen more than once but under ten times. The J gene is TRBJ2-7, the V gene TRBV4-3, with TRBD1 identical over 11 bases. The CDR3 contains 17 residues. The V gene's germline CDR1 is LGHNA and CDR2 YSLEER. V lost 1 base and J lost 3; bases outside the gene matches: 8. CDR3 protein: CASSQVLSGTGGYEQYF. Written as DNA, the CDR3 is TGCGCCAGCAGCCAAGTTTTATCCGGGACAGGGGGCTACGAGCAGTACTTC.

V gene TRBV25-1 combines with J gene TRBJ2-2; possible D gene TRBD1, 6 bases. Germline CDR1 is MGHDK and CDR2 is SYGVNS. The CDR3 contains 14 residues. V lost 7 bases, J lost 8 bases, and 17 bases lay in between. The CDR3 sequence is CASTPGHPTGELFF. In DNA form, the CDR3 reads TGTGCCAGCACCCCGGGACATCCAACAGGGGAGCTGTTTTTT.

On this clone: Within the sample, other DNA sequences also encode this same CDR3. This chain links TRBV27 with TRBJ2-7, with D perhaps TRBD2 (6 bases). Germline values: CDR1 MNHEY, CDR2 SMNVEV (reference sequence). Trimming left V 3 bases short and J 2 bases short, with 11 bases between. The CDR3 loop spans 14 amino acids. This CDR3 is CASSLRGSPYEQYF. Written as DNA, the CDR3 is TGTGCCAGCAGTTTGCGGGGAAGCCCCTACGAGCAGTACTTC.

The chain has TRBV2 and TRBJ2-5; 7 nucleotides agree with TRBD1. The CDR3 is 15 amino acids. Losses at the gene ends were 0 bases for V and 3 bases for J; bases not matched to a gene: 4. Germline V lookup: CDR1 SNHLY, CDR2 FYNNEI. CDR3 sequence: CASSEAGTAEETQYF. The CDR3 bases are TGTGCCAGCAGTGAAGCCGGGACAGCAGAAGAGACCCAGTACTTC.

The CDR3 DNA reads as TGCGCCAGCAGTTCGGGACTAGCGGGTCCCTACGAGCAGTACTTC. This codes for CASSSGLAGPYEQYF. This chain uses TRBV5-1 with TRBJ2-7, with TRBD2 matching 12 bases. The CDR3 loop spans 15 amino acids. The junction had 5 bases not matched to a gene; V was cut back by 5 bases and J by 2 bases. Germline V gene sequence: CDR1 SGHRS, CDR2 YFSETQ.

V usage is TRBV18 and J usage is TRBJ2-7; 7 bases are shared with TRBD1. Looked up from germline, CDR1 is KGHSH and CDR2 is LQKENI. The CDR3 is 13 amino acids. V was pared by 6 bases and J by 2 bases, with 4 bases of the junction left unmatched. CDR3: CASSQGGPYEQYF. The CDR3 DNA reads as TGTGCCAGCTCTCAAGGGGGCCCCTACGAGCAGTACTTC. The full variable domain, with the rest looked up from reference TRBV18 and TRBJ2-7, is NAGVMQNPRHLVRRRGQEARLRCSPMKGHSHVYWYRQLPEEGLKFMVYLQKENIIDESGMPKERFSAEFPKEGPSILRIQQVVRGDSAAYFCASSQGGPYEQYFGPGTRLTVT.

This clone was seen a handful of times. This chain joins TRBV11-3 and TRBJ2-7; D is possibly TRBD1 (5 bases). Germline CDR1 SGHNT, CDR2 YENEEA. The CDR3 totals 13 residues. Trimming stripped 2 bases from V and 7 bases from J, with 12 bases between. This chain's CDR3 is CASSLTGAWEQYF. As DNA, the CDR3 is TGTGCCAGCAGCTTAACAGGCGCCTGGGAGCAGTACTTC.

J is TRBJ1-3 and V is TRBV7-9; D remains ambiguous. CDR1 is SEHNR, CDR2 FQNEAQ, per germline (reference sequence). The CDR3 covers 17 residues. Trimming removed 7 bases from V and 1 base from J, with 20 bases in between. Here the CDR3 reads CASTINRERESGNTIYF. DNA for the CDR3: TGTGCCAGCACCATTAACCGGGAGCGGGAATCTGGAAACACCATATATTTT.

This clone has just one count. The rearrangement links TRBV7-9 to TRBJ2-7, with D tentatively TRBD1 (6 bases). The V and J ends lost 2 bases and 0 bases respectively, with 14 bases between them. The CDR3 is made up of 16 amino acids. CDR1 and CDR2 (germline): SEHNR, FQNEAQ (reference sequence). This chain's CDR3 is CASSLNPGQSSYEQYF. CDR3 nucleotides: TGTGCCAGCAGCTTAAACCCCGGACAGAGCTCCTACGAGCAGTACTTC.

The gene calls are TRBV7-8 and TRBJ2-1; unclear D gene. The germline V and J ends were trimmed by 4 bases and 5 bases, with 18 bases remaining between them. CDR3 length: 16 amino acids. From germline, CDR1 is SGHVS and CDR2 FQNEAQ. The CDR3 reads CASSSDGRMGNNEQFF. In DNA, the CDR3 is TGTGCCAGCAGCTCCGATGGACGGATGGGGAACAATGAGCAGTTCTTC.

J is TRBJ2-7 and V is TRBV6-5, with D hard to call. This CDR3 spans 13 amino acids. Trimming removed 8 bases from V and 2 bases from J, with 13 bases in between. CDR1 and CDR2 from the germline V gene are MNHEY and SVGAGI. The CDR3 protein is CASSTPGTYEQYF. DNA of the CDR3: TGTGCCAGCTCGACCCCTGGGACCTACGAGCAGTACTTC.

This clone was seen a handful of times. In DNA, the CDR3 is TGTGCCAGCAGCCCGTCCGCTAACTATGGCTACACCTTC. As protein: CASSPSANYGYTF. The J gene is TRBJ1-2, the V gene TRBV11-2; D is uncertain. The CDR3 has 13 amino acids. With 5 bases removed from V and 0 bases from J, the gap between germline ends came to 7 bases. The V gene's germline CDR1 is SGHAT and CDR2 FQNNGV.

This clone was counted once. This chain connects TRBV29-1 to TRBJ1-5; 8 bases align to TRBD1. Trimming at V came to 8 bases and at J to 6 bases, leaving 9 bases not matched to a gene. CDR1 and CDR2 (germline): SQVTM, ANQGSEA. This CDR3 comprises 13 residues. Here the CDR3 DNA reads TGCAGCATAGGGACAGGCCACGGTCAGCCCCAGCATTTT. It translates to CSIGTGHGQPQHF.

The V and J genes are TRBV7-2 and TRBJ1-1; a weak D match, TRBD1 (5 bases). V was clipped by 5 bases and J by 3 bases, with 10 bases between them. From germline, CDR1 is SGHTA and CDR2 FQGNSA. The CDR3 length is 13 residues. The CDR3 DNA is TGTGCCAGCAGCAAACAGGACTACACTGAAGCTTTCTTT. Translation: CASSKQDYTEAFF.

The genes are TRBV14 and TRBJ2-7; 11 bases align to TRBD1. Germline CDR1 SGHDN, CDR2 FVKESK. V was clipped by 1 base and J by 4 bases; unmatched bases: 3. The CDR3 totals 15 residues. CDR3 DNA sequence: TGTGCCAGCAGCCAAGCCGGGACAGGGGGGTACGAGCAGTACTTC. Protein sequence: CASSQAGTGGYEQYF.

The chain couples TRBV2 to TRBJ2-6; D remains unclear. Germline loops: CDR1 SNHLY, CDR2 FYNNEI. V shed 4 bases and J shed 8 bases, with 12 bases lying between them. The CDR3 is made up of 14 amino acids. The chain's CDR3 is CASSVGLLPNVLTF. CDR3 coding DNA: TGTGCCAGCAGTGTGGGGTTACTACCCAACGTCCTGACTTTC.

The chain combines TRBV2 with TRBJ2-1; 14 positions agree with TRBD2. Germline V gene data show CDR1 as SNHLY and CDR2 as FYNNEI. The CDR3 length is 19 residues. The J segment lost 7 bases and the V segment lost 7 bases, leaving 18 bases of the junction unmatched. The CDR3 sequence: CASIGGAPGLAGEGNEQFF. Here the CDR3 DNA reads TGTGCCAGCATCGGGGGGGCCCCGGGACTAGCGGGAGAGGGTAATGAGCAGTTCTTC.

This clone has only a few counts. The CDR3 DNA reads as TGTGCCATCAGTGAGTCAGGTAAAAGGGAGTATGGCTACACCTTC. The encoded protein is CAISESGKREYGYTF. The chain uses TRBV10-3 and TRBJ1-2; D is unresolved. V lost 0 bases and J 5 bases, leaving 13 bases between the germline ends. Germline values: CDR1 ENHRY, CDR2 SYGVKD. The CDR3 is 15 residues long.